This record looks at one T cell receptor (beta chain) sequence and its context. Its cognate antigen is unknown. The V gene's germline CDR1 is SGHDN and CDR2 FVKESK. V was pared by 4 bases and J by 0 bases, with 7 bases between. This CDR3 is 14 amino acids long. This sample stems from a study of blood T cells in healthy people across ages. Then a second PCR, running roughly 7 to 11 cycles, was carried out with a sample-barcoded 5' primer and a J-beta primer mix. Tags on each cDNA molecule came from a template-switch adaptor with 12 random nucleotides. Each of the samples gave a minimum of 2.5 million paired-end reads that contained CDR3. TCRdb reprocessed the 5' RACE reads with MiXCR, giving one entry per CDR3 protein. This table holds fewer than 750,000 distinct CDR3 sequences, about 51% found once. Findings and limits, study-wide: Age brought a roughly linear fall in TCR beta diversity measured per million T cells.

The sample, about 9.2 milliliters of peripheral blood, was drawn from each donor. What was sequenced was blood. The chain employs TRBV14 and TRBJ2-1, with D unresolved. This clonotype originated in a woman older than 75 in good health. The CDR3 loop reads CASSRYISYNEQFF. The CDR3 region has the DNA TGTGCCAGCAGCCGATACATCTCCTACAATGAGCAGTTCTTC. Filled out from reference TRBV14 and TRBJ2-1, the complete variable domain reads EAGVTQFPSHSVIEKGQTVTLRCDPISGHDNLYWYRRVMGKEIKFLLHFVKESKQDESGMPNNRFLAERTGGTYSTLKVQPAELEDSGVYFCASSRYISYNEQFFGPGTRLTVL.